The 4 T cell receptor beta chains in this list originate from one sample, sequenced in a study of TIL therapy for anti-PD-1-resistant metastatic lung cancer. Sample time point: pre-treatment sample, taken before nivolumab and TIL therapy. The libraries were made with immunoSEQ v3. Measured with immunoSEQ multiplex PCR; TCRdb has only the in-frame clones, and not every one. The sample shows approximately 40,000 clones, around four fifths of them seen only once. The sequences come from blood, collected at baseline. The receptor source for this set is a person aged 25 to 79 with non-small cell lung cancer.

DNA of the CDR3: TGTGCCAGCTGGGCCACAGGGCATCCTGGAAACACCATATATTTT. This encodes CASWATGHPGNTIYF. The chain combines TRBV28 with TRBJ1-3, with a weak D call TRBD1 (6 bases). The V and J ends lost 8 bases and 2 bases respectively, with 16 bases between them. The CDR3 extends over 15 amino acids. Germline CDR1 and CDR2: MDHEN and SYDVKM.

The chain links TRBV6-5 to TRBJ1-1; D unresolved. The ends were cut back, 6 bases at V and 2 bases at J, with 10 bases in the middle. Germline values: CDR1 MNHEY, CDR2 SVGAGI. The CDR3 has 13 residues. The DNA for the CDR3 is TGTGCCAGCAGGAGAGGGATTAACACTGAAGCTTTCTTT. This encodes CASRRGINTEAFF.

This rearrangement joins TRBV20-1 to TRBJ1-2, with a weak D call TRBD1 (5 bases). There are 11 residues in the CDR3. Germline CDR1 reads DFQATT; CDR2 reads SNEGSKA (reference sequence). The V end lost 3 bases, the J end lost 9 bases, and 11 bases lay between the germline ends. DNA for the CDR3: TGCAGTGCTAGTCTCGGGGGTCGCTACACCTTC. This sequence encodes CSASLGGRYTF.

V usage is TRBV6-1 and J usage is TRBJ1-1; 7 positions agree with TRBD1. Germline trimming cut 3 bases from V and 4 bases from J; bases unmatched to any gene: 11. CDR3 length: 16 residues. In germline, CDR1 is MNHNS, CDR2 SASEGT. DNA for the CDR3: TGTGCCAGCAGTGATCCCTCACGGACAGGTGCCACTGAAGCTTTCTTT. Translated: CASSDPSRTGATEAFF.